The rows below give T cell receptor beta chains drawn from one sample of a study of T-cell memory formation after mild COVID-19. TCRdb reprocessed the 5' RACE reads via MiXCR and lists one record per CDR3 protein. This table has over 120,000 distinct CDR3 sequences, less than 20% appearing once. The sequencing sample was made of PBMCs or a T cell subset sorted from them (not recorded which). The source of these receptors is an adult woman who had mild COVID-19 (a few samples of this study predate the infection). Cell type and time point are not known. The CDR3 runs from the conserved cysteine through the conserved F or W. D genes are given only for firm matches.

-	TRBV10-3	TRBJ2-2	CAIRGGMNTGELFF
-	TRBV18	TRBJ1-1	CASSPPNLNTEAFF
-	TRBV12-3/TRBV12-4	TRBJ2-3	CASTIGGVLDTQYF
-	TRBV3-1	TRBJ1-3	CASSQTGTVGNTIYF
-	TRBV6-2/TRBV6-3	TRBJ2-2	CASSYAENTGELFF
-	TRBV6-5	TRBJ2-1	CASSYSFPAGEQFF
TRBD2	TRBV7-2	TRBJ2-5	CASSLAGGGQETQYF
-	TRBV7-9	TRBJ1-6	CASSLGQVSSPLHF
-	TRBV6-2/TRBV6-3	TRBJ1-5	CASRQGNQPQHF
-	TRBV7-9	TRBJ1-2	CASSLDELGGYTF
TRBD2	TRBV14	TRBJ2-7	CASSPAGGGYEQYF